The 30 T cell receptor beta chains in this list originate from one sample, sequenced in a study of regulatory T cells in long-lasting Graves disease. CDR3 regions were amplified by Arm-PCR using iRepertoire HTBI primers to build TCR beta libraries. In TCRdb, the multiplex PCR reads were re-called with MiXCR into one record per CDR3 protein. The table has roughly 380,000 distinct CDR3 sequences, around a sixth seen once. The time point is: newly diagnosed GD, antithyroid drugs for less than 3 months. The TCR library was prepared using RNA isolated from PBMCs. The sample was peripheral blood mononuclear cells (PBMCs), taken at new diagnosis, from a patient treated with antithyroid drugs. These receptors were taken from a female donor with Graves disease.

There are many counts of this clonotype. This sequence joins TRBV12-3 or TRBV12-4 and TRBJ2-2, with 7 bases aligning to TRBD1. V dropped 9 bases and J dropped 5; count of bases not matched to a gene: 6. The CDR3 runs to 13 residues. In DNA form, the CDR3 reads TGTGCCAGTCGACAGGGAGAAACCGGGGAGCTGTTTTTT. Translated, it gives CASRQGETGELFF.

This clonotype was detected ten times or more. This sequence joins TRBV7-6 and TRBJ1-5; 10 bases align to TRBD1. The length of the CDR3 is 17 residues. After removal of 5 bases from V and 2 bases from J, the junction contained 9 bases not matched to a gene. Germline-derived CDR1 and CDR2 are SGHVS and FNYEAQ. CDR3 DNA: TGTGCCAGCAGCAGGGACAGGGGAGGTATGGGCAATCAGCCCCAGCATTTT. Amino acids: CASSRDRGGMGNQPQHF. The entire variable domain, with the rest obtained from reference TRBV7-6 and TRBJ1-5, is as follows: GAGVSQSPRYKVTKRGQDVALRCDPISGHVSLYWYRQALGQGPEFLTYFNYEAQQDKSGLPNDRFSAERPEGSISTLTIQRTEQRDSAMYRCASSRDRGGMGNQPQHFGDGTRLSIL.

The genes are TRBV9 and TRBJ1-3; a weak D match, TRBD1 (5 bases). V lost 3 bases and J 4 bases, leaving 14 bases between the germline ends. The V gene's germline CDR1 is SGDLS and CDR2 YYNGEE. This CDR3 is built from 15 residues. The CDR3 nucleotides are TGTGCCAGCAGCGCCCTTGGGGGTCCAGGAAACACCATATATTTT. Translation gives CASSALGGPGNTIYF.

The CDR3 loop reads CASSPGQAYSNQPQHF. Here the CDR3 DNA reads TGTGCCAGTAGCCCGGGACAAGCTTATAGCAATCAGCCCCAGCATTTT. V and J are TRBV19 and TRBJ1-5, with D perhaps TRBD1 (6 bases). CDR3 size: 16 residues. Germline loops: CDR1 LNHDA, CDR2 SQIVND (reference sequence). Trimming stripped 6 bases from V and 0 bases from J, with 15 bases between.

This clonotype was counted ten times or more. CDR3 protein: CASSRRTGGDEKLFF. CDR3 bases: TGTGCCAGCAGCCGGCGGACAGGGGGGGATGAAAAACTGTTTTTT. The rearrangement links TRBV3-1 to TRBJ1-4; 10 bases line up with TRBD1. Per the germline V gene, CDR1 is LGHDT and CDR2 is YNNKEL (reference sequence). This CDR3 spans 15 amino acids. V trimming: 4 bases; J trimming: 6 bases; junction bases outside the gene matches: 5.

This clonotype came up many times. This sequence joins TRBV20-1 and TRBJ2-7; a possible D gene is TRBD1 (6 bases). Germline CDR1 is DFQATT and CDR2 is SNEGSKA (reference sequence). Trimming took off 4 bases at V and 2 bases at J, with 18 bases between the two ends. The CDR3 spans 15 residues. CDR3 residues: CSAIDRTAMTYEQYF. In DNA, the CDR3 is TGCAGTGCTATTGATAGGACAGCGATGACCTACGAGCAGTACTTC.

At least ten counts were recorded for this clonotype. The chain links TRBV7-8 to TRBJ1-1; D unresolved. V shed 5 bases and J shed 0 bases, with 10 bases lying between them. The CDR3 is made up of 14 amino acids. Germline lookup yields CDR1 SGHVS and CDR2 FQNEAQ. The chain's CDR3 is CASSPSWMNTEAFF. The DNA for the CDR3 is TGTGCCAGCAGCCCCAGTTGGATGAACACTGAAGCTTTCTTT.

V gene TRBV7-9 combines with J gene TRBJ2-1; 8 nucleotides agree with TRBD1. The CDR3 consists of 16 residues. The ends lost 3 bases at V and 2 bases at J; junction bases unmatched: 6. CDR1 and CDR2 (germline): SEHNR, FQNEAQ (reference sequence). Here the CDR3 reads CASSFRGLYPYNEQFF. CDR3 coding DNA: TGTGCCAGCAGCTTCAGGGGGCTTTATCCCTACAATGAGCAGTTCTTC.

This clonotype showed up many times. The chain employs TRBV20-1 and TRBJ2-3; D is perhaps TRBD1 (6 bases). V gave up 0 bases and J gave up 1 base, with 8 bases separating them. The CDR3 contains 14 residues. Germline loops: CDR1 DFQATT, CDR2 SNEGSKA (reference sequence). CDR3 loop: CSARDHRGTDTQYF. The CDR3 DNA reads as TGCAGTGCTAGAGATCACAGGGGCACAGATACGCAGTATTTT.

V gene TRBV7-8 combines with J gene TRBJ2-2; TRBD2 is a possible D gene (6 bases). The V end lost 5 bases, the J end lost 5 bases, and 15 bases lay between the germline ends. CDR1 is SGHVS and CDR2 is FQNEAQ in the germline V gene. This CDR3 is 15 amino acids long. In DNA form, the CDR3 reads TGTGCCAGCAGCCCGGAACTGCGGGGAACCGGGGAGCTGTTTTTT. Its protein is CASSPELRGTGELFF. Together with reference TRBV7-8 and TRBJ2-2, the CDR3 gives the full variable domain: GAGVSQSPRYKVAKRGQDVALRCDPISGHVSLFWYQQALGQGPEFLTYFQNEAQLDKSGLPSDRFFAERPEGSVSTLKIQRTQQEDSAVYLCASSPELRGTGELFFGEGSRLTVL.

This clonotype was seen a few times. For the CDR3, the DNA is TGTGCCAGCAGTGGCAGGGTATCGGGAAACACCATATATTTT. Protein product: CASSGRVSGNTIYF. The chain joins TRBV6-1 to TRBJ1-3; D is possibly TRBD1 (5 bases). The CDR3 extends over 14 amino acids. V lost 4 bases and J lost 4, with 11 bases in between. Looked up from germline, CDR1 is MNHNS and CDR2 is SASEGT.

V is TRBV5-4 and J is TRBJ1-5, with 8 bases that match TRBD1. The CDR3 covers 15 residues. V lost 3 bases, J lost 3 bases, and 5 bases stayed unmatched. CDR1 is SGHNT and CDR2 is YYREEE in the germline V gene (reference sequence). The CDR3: CASSSGQGDNQPQHF. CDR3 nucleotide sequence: TGTGCCAGCAGCTCTGGACAGGGCGACAATCAGCCCCAGCATTTT.

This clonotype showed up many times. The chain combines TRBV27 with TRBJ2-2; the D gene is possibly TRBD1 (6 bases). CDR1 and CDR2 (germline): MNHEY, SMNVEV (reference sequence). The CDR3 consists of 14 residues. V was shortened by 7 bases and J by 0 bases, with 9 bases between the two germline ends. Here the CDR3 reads CASTGTPNTGELFF. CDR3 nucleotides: TGTGCCAGCACTGGGACACCGAACACCGGGGAGCTGTTTTTT.

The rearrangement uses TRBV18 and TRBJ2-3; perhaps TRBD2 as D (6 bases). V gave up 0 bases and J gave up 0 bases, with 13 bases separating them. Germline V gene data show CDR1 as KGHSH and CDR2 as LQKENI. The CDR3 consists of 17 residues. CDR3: CASSPPRAGLSTDTQYF. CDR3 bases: TGTGCCAGCTCACCACCTCGGGCGGGACTGAGCACAGATACGCAGTATTTT.

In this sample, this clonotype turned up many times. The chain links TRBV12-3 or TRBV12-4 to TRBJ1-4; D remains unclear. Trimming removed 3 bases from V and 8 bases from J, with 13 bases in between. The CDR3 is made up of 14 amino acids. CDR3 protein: CASSLKFSDEKLFF. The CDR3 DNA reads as TGTGCCAGCAGTTTGAAGTTCAGCGACGAAAAACTGTTTTTT.

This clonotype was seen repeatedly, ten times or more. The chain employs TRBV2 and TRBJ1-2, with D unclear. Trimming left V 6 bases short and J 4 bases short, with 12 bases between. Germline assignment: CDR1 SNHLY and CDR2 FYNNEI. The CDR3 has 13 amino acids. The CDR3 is CASRNEGGYGYTF. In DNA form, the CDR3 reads TGTGCCAGCAGGAATGAGGGAGGCTATGGCTACACCTTC.

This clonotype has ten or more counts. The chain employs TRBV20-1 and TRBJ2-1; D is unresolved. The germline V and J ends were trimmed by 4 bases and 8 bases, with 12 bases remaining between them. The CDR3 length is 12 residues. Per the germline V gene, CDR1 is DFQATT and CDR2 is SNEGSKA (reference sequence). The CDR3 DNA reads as TGCAGTGCTACGCGAAATCTCGATGAGCAGTTCTTC. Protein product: CSATRNLDEQFF.

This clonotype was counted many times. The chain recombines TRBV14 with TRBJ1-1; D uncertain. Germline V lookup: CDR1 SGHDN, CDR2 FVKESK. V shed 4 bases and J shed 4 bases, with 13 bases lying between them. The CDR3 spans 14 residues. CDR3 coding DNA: TGTGCCAGCAGCCCGAATGTCAGAGGCACTGAAGCTTTCTTT. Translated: CASSPNVRGTEAFF.

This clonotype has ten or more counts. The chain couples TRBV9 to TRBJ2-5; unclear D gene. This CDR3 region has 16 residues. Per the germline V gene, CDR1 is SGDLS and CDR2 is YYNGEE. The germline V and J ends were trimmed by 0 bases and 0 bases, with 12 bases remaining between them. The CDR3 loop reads CASSVASASDQETQYF. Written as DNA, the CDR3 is TGTGCCAGCAGCGTAGCATCAGCAAGCGACCAAGAGACCCAGTACTTC.

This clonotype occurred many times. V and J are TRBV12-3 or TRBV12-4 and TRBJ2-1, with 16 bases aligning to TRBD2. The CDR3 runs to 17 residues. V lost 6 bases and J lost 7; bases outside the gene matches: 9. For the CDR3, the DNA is TGTGCCAGCAGCTCGGGACTAGCGGGGGGGCCGGGGAATGAGCAGTTCTTC. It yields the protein CASSSGLAGGPGNEQFF.

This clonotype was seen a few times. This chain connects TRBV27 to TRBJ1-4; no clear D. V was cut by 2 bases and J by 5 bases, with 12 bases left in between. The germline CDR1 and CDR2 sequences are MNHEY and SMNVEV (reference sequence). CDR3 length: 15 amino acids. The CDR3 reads CASSLTWGINEKLFF. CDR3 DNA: TGTGCCAGCAGTTTAACCTGGGGTATCAATGAAAAACTGTTTTTT. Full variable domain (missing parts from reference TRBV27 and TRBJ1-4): EAQVTQNPRYLITVTGKKLTVTCSQNMNHEYMSWYRQDPGLGLRQIYYSMNVEVTDKGDVPEGYKVSRKEKRNFPLILESPSPNQTSLYFCASSLTWGINEKLFFGSGTQLSVL.

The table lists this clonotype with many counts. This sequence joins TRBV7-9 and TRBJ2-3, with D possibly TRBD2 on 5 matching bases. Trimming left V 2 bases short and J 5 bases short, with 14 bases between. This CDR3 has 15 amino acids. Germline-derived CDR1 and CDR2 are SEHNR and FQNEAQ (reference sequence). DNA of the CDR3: TGTGCCAGCAGCTTACTGAAAATAGGAGGAGATACGCAGTATTTT. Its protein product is CASSLLKIGGDTQYF.

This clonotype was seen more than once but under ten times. The CDR3 loop is CASSQDLSGLAGGGHIQYF. CDR3 coding DNA: TGTGCCAGCAGCCAAGATTTAAGTGGGCTAGCGGGAGGAGGGCACATTCAGTACTTC. The J gene is TRBJ2-4, the V gene TRBV11-3; 11 bases fit TRBD2. CDR3 length: 19 amino acids. V was pared by 5 bases and J by 8 bases, with 20 bases of the junction left unmatched. Germline CDR1 and CDR2: SGHNT and YENEEA.

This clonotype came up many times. CDR3 protein: CASGPRTEAFF. CDR3 bases: TGTGCTAGTGGTCCTCGCACTGAAGCTTTCTTT. The rearrangement links TRBV12-5 to TRBJ1-1; D remains ambiguous. Trimming stripped 5 bases from V and 4 bases from J, with 5 bases between. The CDR3 spans 11 residues. Germline values: CDR1 LGHNT, CDR2 FRNRAP.

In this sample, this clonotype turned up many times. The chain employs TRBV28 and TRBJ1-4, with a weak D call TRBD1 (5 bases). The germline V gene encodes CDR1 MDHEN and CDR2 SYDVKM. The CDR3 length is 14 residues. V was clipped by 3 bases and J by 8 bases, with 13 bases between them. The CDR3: CASSFLGGVEKLFF. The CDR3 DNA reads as TGTGCCAGCAGTTTCTTGGGAGGGGTGGAAAAACTGTTTTTT.

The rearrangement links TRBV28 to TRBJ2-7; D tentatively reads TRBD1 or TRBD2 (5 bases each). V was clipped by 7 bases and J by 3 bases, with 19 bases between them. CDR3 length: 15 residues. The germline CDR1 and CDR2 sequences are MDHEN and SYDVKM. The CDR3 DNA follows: TGTGCCAGCATATCGGGGCCAGGTCTTCGCTACGAGCAGTACTTC. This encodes CASISGPGLRYEQYF. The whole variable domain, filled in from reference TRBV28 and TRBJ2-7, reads DVKVTQSSRYLVKRTGEKVFLECVQDMDHENMFWYRQDPGLGLRLIYFSYDVKMKEKGDIPEGYSVSREKKERFSLILESASTNQTSMYLCASISGPGLRYEQYFGPGTRLTVT.

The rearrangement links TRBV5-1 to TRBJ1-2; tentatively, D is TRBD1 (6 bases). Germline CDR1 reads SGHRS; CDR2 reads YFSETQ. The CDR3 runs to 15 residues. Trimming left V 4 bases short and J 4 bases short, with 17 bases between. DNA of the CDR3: TGCGCCAGCAGCGTGGAAATAGGACAGAGCTATGGCTACACCTTC. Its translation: CASSVEIGQSYGYTF.

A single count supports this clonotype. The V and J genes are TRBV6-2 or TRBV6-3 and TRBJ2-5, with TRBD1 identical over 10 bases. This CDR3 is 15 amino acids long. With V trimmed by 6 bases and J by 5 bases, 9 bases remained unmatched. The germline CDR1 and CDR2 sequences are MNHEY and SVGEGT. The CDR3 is CASRPRRTGGETQYF. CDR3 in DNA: TGTGCCAGCAGGCCCCGTCGGACAGGGGGGGAGACCCAGTACTTC.

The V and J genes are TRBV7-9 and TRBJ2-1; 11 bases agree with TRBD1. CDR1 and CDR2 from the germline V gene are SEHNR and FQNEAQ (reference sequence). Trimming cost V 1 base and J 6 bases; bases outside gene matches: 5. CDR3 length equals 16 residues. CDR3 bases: TGTGCCAGCAGCTTAGTTGGGACAGGGGGAATCAATGAGCAGTTCTTC. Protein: CASSLVGTGGINEQFF.

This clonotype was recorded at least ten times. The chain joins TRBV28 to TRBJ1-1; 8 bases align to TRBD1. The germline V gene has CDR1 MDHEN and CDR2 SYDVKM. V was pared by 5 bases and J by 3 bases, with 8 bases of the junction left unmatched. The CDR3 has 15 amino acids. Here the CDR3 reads CASSLQGAGDTEAFF. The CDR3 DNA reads TGTGCCAGCAGTCTTCAGGGGGCAGGGGACACTGAAGCTTTCTTT.